The rows below give T cell receptor beta chains drawn from one sample of a study of blood T cell repertoires in COVID-19. The repertoire was sequenced with immunoSEQ multiplex PCR; TCRdb's copy has only in-frame clones and lacks some. The sample includes 150,000 to 200,000 clones, around 92% of them seen just once. Source material: peripheral blood. These receptor sequences come from a man aged 30-40 years with COVID-19, enrolled during active disease. The CDR3 runs from the conserved cysteine through the conserved F or W. Each record gives: V gene, CDR3 length, J gene, clone size, D gene, CDR3 protein, CDR3 DNA. D genes are given only for firm matches. The size of a clone is reported for some rows only, either as once, few or many, or as a class for expanded clones.

V gene: TRBV7-9; CDR3 length: 17; J gene: TRBJ2-3; clone size: -; D gene: TRBD2; CDR3 protein: CASSSRPSAGVTDTQYF; CDR3 DNA: TGTGCCAGCAGCTCCCGTCCCTCAGCGGGAGTTACAGATACGCAGTATTTT
V gene: TRBV4-3; CDR3 length: 16; J gene: TRBJ1-3; clone size: once; D gene: -; CDR3 protein: CASSQGQPLSGNTIYF; CDR3 DNA: TGCGCCAGCAGCCAAGGACAACCTCTCTCTGGAAACACCATATATTTT
V gene: TRBV7-2; CDR3 length: 15; J gene: TRBJ2-2; clone size: -; D gene: TRBD1; CDR3 protein: CASSLGATGFGELFF; CDR3 DNA: TGTGCCAGCAGCTTAGGGGCGACAGGGTTCGGGGAGCTGTTTTTT
V gene: TRBV4-1; CDR3 length: 18; J gene: TRBJ1-5; clone size: few; D gene: -; CDR3 protein: CASSQVGREAKGNQPQHF; CDR3 DNA: TGCGCCAGCAGCCAAGTCGGGCGGGAGGCCAAGGGCAATCAGCCCCAGCATTTT
V gene: TRBV20-1; CDR3 length: 16; J gene: TRBJ2-3; clone size: -; D gene: TRBD2; CDR3 protein: CSASKGTSGSTDTQYF; CDR3 DNA: TGCAGTGCAAGTAAGGGGACTAGCGGGAGCACAGATACGCAGTATTTT
V gene: TRBV10-3; CDR3 length: 14; J gene: TRBJ1-2; clone size: -; D gene: TRBD1; CDR3 protein: CAISGTGGDYGYTF; CDR3 DNA: TGTGCCATCAGTGGAACAGGGGGCGACTATGGCTACACCTTC
V gene: TRBV28; CDR3 length: 15; J gene: TRBJ1-5; clone size: -; D gene: -; CDR3 protein: CASSYRTDSNQPQHF; CDR3 DNA: TGTGCCAGCAGTTACCGGACAGATAGCAATCAGCCCCAGCATTTT
V gene: TRBV27; CDR3 length: 19; J gene: TRBJ2-1; clone size: once; D gene: TRBD2; CDR3 protein: CASSIGTSGGISSYNEQFF; CDR3 DNA: TGTGCCAGCAGTATAGGGACTAGCGGGGGGATCAGCTCCTACAATGAGCAGTTCTTC
V gene: TRBV28; CDR3 length: 17; J gene: TRBJ2-5; clone size: -; D gene: TRBD2; CDR3 protein: CASSSRRGGHQVETQYF; CDR3 DNA: TGTGCCAGCAGTTCTCGCCGGGGGGGACACCAAGTGGAGACCCAGTACTTC
V gene: TRBV5-1; CDR3 length: 15; J gene: TRBJ2-2; clone size: -; D gene: -; CDR3 protein: CASSLGQTNTGELFF; CDR3 DNA: TGCGCCAGCAGCTTGGGACAGACGAACACCGGGGAGCTGTTTTTT
V gene: TRBV29-1; CDR3 length: 15; J gene: TRBJ2-1; clone size: -; D gene: -; CDR3 protein: CSVESGFRTYNEQFF; CDR3 DNA: TGCAGCGTTGAAAGCGGGTTTAGGACCTACAATGAGCAGTTCTTC
V gene: TRBV7-2; CDR3 length: 17; J gene: TRBJ2-3; clone size: -; D gene: TRBD2; CDR3 protein: CASSLGLAGGLTDTQYF; CDR3 DNA: TGTGCCAGCAGCTTAGGACTAGCGGGGGGTCTCACAGATACGCAGTATTTT
V gene: TRBV4-3; CDR3 length: 16; J gene: TRBJ2-1; clone size: -; D gene: -; CDR3 protein: CASSPSGGASYNEQFF; CDR3 DNA: TGCGCCAGCAGCCCGTCCGGGGGAGCCTCCTACAATGAGCAGTTCTTC
V gene: TRBV28; CDR3 length: 20; J gene: TRBJ1-6; clone size: -; D gene: -; CDR3 protein: CASSSIGGGRTSSYNSPLHF; CDR3 DNA: TGTGCCAGCAGTTCGATTGGGGGGGGCCGTACCAGCTCCTATAATTCACCCCTCCACTTT
V gene: TRBV18; CDR3 length: 16; J gene: TRBJ2-1; clone size: -; D gene: -; CDR3 protein: CASSPTDSQVNNEQFF; CDR3 DNA: TGTGCCAGCTCACCTACGGACAGCCAAGTTAACAATGAGCAGTTCTTC
V gene: TRBV28; CDR3 length: 16; J gene: TRBJ1-5; clone size: once; D gene: -; CDR3 protein: CASTHGGPVGNQPQHF; CDR3 DNA: TGTGCCAGCACCCACGGGGGGCCGGTTGGGAATCAGCCCCAGCATTTT
V gene: TRBV5-1; CDR3 length: 15; J gene: TRBJ2-1; clone size: -; D gene: TRBD1; CDR3 protein: CASSLSQGTYNEQFF; CDR3 DNA: TGCGCCAGCAGCTTGTCACAGGGGACCTACAATGAGCAGTTCTTC
V gene: TRBV5-6; CDR3 length: 16; J gene: TRBJ2-2; clone size: -; D gene: TRBD1; CDR3 protein: CASSLFGTGGTGELFF; CDR3 DNA: TGTGCCAGCAGCTTGTTTGGGACAGGGGGTACCGGGGAGCTGTTTTTT
V gene: TRBV20-1; CDR3 length: 14; J gene: TRBJ1-2; clone size: -; D gene: TRBD1; CDR3 protein: CSASTGTGGYGYTF; CDR3 DNA: TGCAGTGCTAGTACCGGGACAGGGGGATACGGCTACACCTTC
V gene: TRBV24-1; CDR3 length: 14; J gene: TRBJ1-4; clone size: -; D gene: -; CDR3 protein: CATSDPATNEKLFF; CDR3 DNA: TGTGCCACCAGTGACCCGGCAACTAATGAAAAACTGTTTTTT
V gene: TRBV27; CDR3 length: 16; J gene: TRBJ2-7; clone size: -; D gene: TRBD2; CDR3 protein: CASSLRVSGGTNEQYF; CDR3 DNA: TGTGCCAGCAGTTTAAGGGTTTCGGGGGGTACCAACGAGCAGTACTTC
V gene: TRBV6-2/TRBV6-3; CDR3 length: 17; J gene: TRBJ2-7; clone size: -; D gene: TRBD1; CDR3 protein: CASSPEKATGQLHRQYF; CDR3 DNA: TGTGCCAGCAGTCCAGAAAAGGCCACGGGACAGCTCCATAGACAGTACTTC
V gene: TRBV24-1; CDR3 length: 16; J gene: TRBJ1-5; clone size: -; D gene: TRBD1; CDR3 protein: CATSGRQGYSNQPQHF; CDR3 DNA: TGTGCCACCAGTGGTAGACAGGGCTATAGCAATCAGCCCCAGCATTTT
V gene: TRBV11-2; CDR3 length: 16; J gene: TRBJ1-6; clone size: -; D gene: TRBD1; CDR3 protein: CASSLSGQGDGSPLHF; CDR3 DNA: TGTGCCAGCAGCTTATCGGGACAGGGAGATGGTTCACCCCTCCACTTT
V gene: TRBV19; CDR3 length: 13; J gene: TRBJ1-5; clone size: -; D gene: -; CDR3 protein: CASRDNGNQPQHF; CDR3 DNA: TGTGCCAGTAGGGACAACGGCAATCAGCCCCAGCATTTT
V gene: TRBV5-1; CDR3 length: 12; J gene: TRBJ2-7; clone size: once; D gene: -; CDR3 protein: CASSLGQHEQYF; CDR3 DNA: TGCGCCAGCAGCTTAGGACAGCACGAGCAGTACTTC
V gene: TRBV19; CDR3 length: 14; J gene: TRBJ2-1; clone size: -; D gene: TRBD2; CDR3 protein: CASSILAGGTEQFF; CDR3 DNA: TGTGCCAGTAGTATACTAGCGGGAGGGACTGAGCAGTTCTTC
V gene: TRBV5-1; CDR3 length: 16; J gene: TRBJ1-3; clone size: once; D gene: TRBD1; CDR3 protein: CASSILGQGRGNTIYF; CDR3 DNA: TGCGCCAGCAGCATCCTCGGACAGGGGAGAGGAAACACCATATATTTT
V gene: TRBV18; CDR3 length: 16; J gene: TRBJ1-2; clone size: -; D gene: -; CDR3 protein: CASSPPTAYSNYGYTF; CDR3 DNA: TGTGCCAGCTCACCACCCACAGCTTACTCTAACTATGGCTACACCTTC
V gene: TRBV28; CDR3 length: 15; J gene: TRBJ2-7; clone size: -; D gene: -; CDR3 protein: CASSIYRILSYEQYF; CDR3 DNA: TGTGCCAGCAGTATCTACAGGATCCTCTCCTACGAGCAGTACTTC
V gene: TRBV6-2/TRBV6-3; CDR3 length: 17; J gene: TRBJ2-3; clone size: -; D gene: TRBD1; CDR3 protein: CASSLISRGLLAGTQYF; CDR3 DNA: TGTGCCAGCAGCCTAATCTCCAGGGGGCTCTTGGCCGGTACGCAGTATTTT
V gene: TRBV7-8; CDR3 length: 18; J gene: TRBJ1-5; clone size: -; D gene: TRBD1; CDR3 protein: CASSPTRIRQGARQPQHF; CDR3 DNA: TGTGCCAGCAGCCCAACACGTATAAGACAGGGGGCTCGACAGCCCCAGCATTTT
V gene: TRBV27; CDR3 length: 14; J gene: TRBJ1-1; clone size: -; D gene: -; CDR3 protein: CASINRPGGTEAFF; CDR3 DNA: TGTGCCAGCATTAACAGGCCGGGGGGCACTGAAGCTTTCTTT
V gene: TRBV6-5; CDR3 length: 15; J gene: TRBJ2-7; clone size: -; D gene: -; CDR3 protein: CASSYRSLYVHEQYF; CDR3 DNA: TGTGCCAGCAGTTACCGGTCCCTATACGTCCACGAGCAGTACTTC
V gene: TRBV7-2; CDR3 length: 19; J gene: TRBJ2-7; clone size: -; D gene: TRBD2; CDR3 protein: CASSLKEGSSGGTAYEQYF; CDR3 DNA: TGTGCCAGCAGCCTTAAGGAGGGAAGTAGCGGGGGGACCGCCTACGAGCAGTACTTC
V gene: TRBV28; CDR3 length: 15; J gene: TRBJ1-1; clone size: -; D gene: TRBD1; CDR3 protein: CASSPFDRGNTEAFF; CDR3 DNA: TGTGCCAGCAGTCCGTTCGACAGGGGGAACACTGAAGCTTTCTTT
V gene: TRBV7-8; CDR3 length: 14; J gene: TRBJ2-7; clone size: -; D gene: TRBD2; CDR3 protein: CASSTTSGSYEQYF; CDR3 DNA: TGTGCCAGCAGCACGACTAGCGGCTCCTACGAGCAGTACTTC
V gene: TRBV7-9; CDR3 length: 14; J gene: TRBJ1-2; clone size: -; D gene: -; CDR3 protein: CASSLGLEQQGYTF; CDR3 DNA: TGTGCCAGCAGCTTAGGCTTGGAACAGCAGGGCTACACCTTC
V gene: TRBV11-3; CDR3 length: 17; J gene: TRBJ2-1; clone size: -; D gene: TRBD1; CDR3 protein: CASSSFGGQVGVDEQFF; CDR3 DNA: TGTGCCAGCAGCTCCTTCGGCGGACAGGTTGGGGTCGATGAGCAGTTCTTC
V gene: TRBV24-1; CDR3 length: 16; J gene: TRBJ2-2; clone size: -; D gene: -; CDR3 protein: CATSDGTPTNTGELFF; CDR3 DNA: TGTGCCACCAGTGACGGGACTCCCACGAACACCGGGGAGCTGTTTTTT
V gene: TRBV10-3; CDR3 length: 14; J gene: TRBJ2-5; clone size: -; D gene: TRBD2; CDR3 protein: CAISLGLAGETQYF; CDR3 DNA: TGTGCCATCAGTCTAGGACTAGCGGGAGAGACCCAGTACTTC
V gene: TRBV19; CDR3 length: 14; J gene: TRBJ1-2; clone size: -; D gene: TRBD1; CDR3 protein: CASSIEGTVHGYTF; CDR3 DNA: TGTGCCAGTAGTATAGAGGGGACAGTCCATGGCTACACCTTC
V gene: TRBV2; CDR3 length: 14; J gene: TRBJ2-2; clone size: -; D gene: TRBD2; CDR3 protein: CASSNGPGLEELFF; CDR3 DNA: TGTGCCAGCAGTAACGGGCCCGGACTAGAGGAGCTGTTTTTT
V gene: TRBV6-5; CDR3 length: 14; J gene: TRBJ2-7; clone size: -; D gene: -; CDR3 protein: CASLDSTNSYEQYF; CDR3 DNA: TGTGCCAGCCTGGACAGTACTAACTCCTACGAGCAGTACTTC
V gene: TRBV7-3; CDR3 length: 16; J gene: TRBJ2-7; clone size: -; D gene: TRBD2; CDR3 protein: CASSPSGTSGIYEQYF; CDR3 DNA: TGTGCCAGCAGCCCCTCCGGGACTAGCGGGATCTACGAGCAGTACTTC
V gene: TRBV28; CDR3 length: 17; J gene: TRBJ2-3; clone size: -; D gene: TRBD1; CDR3 protein: CASSPGQGAPVADTQYF; CDR3 DNA: TGTGCCAGCAGTCCCGGACAGGGCGCACCCGTGGCAGATACGCAGTATTTT
V gene: TRBV27; CDR3 length: 15; J gene: TRBJ2-2; clone size: -; D gene: -; CDR3 protein: CASVLRLGAGGELFF; CDR3 DNA: TGTGCCAGCGTCCTAAGGTTGGGGGCCGGCGGGGAGCTGTTTTTT
V gene: TRBV5-4; CDR3 length: 16; J gene: TRBJ2-3; clone size: -; D gene: TRBD2; CDR3 protein: CASGNRVDSGRHTQYF; CDR3 DNA: TGTGCCAGCGGAAACAGGGTGGATAGCGGGAGACATACGCAGTATTTT
V gene: TRBV7-9; CDR3 length: 13; J gene: TRBJ2-1; clone size: -; D gene: -; CDR3 protein: CASSLDWSNEQFF; CDR3 DNA: TGTGCCAGCAGCTTAGACTGGTCAAATGAGCAGTTCTTC
V gene: TRBV5-1; CDR3 length: 11; J gene: TRBJ1-1; clone size: -; D gene: -; CDR3 protein: CASSLGGRAFF; CDR3 DNA: TGCGCCAGCAGCTTGGGTGGTAGAGCTTTCTTT
V gene: TRBV19; CDR3 length: 14; J gene: TRBJ2-2; clone size: few; D gene: TRBD1; CDR3 protein: CASSRTGNTGELFF; CDR3 DNA: TGTGCCAGTAGTAGGACAGGGAACACCGGGGAGCTGTTTTTT
V gene: TRBV28; CDR3 length: 15; J gene: TRBJ2-7; clone size: -; D gene: TRBD2; CDR3 protein: CASSALGSGSYEQYF; CDR3 DNA: TGTGCCAGCAGTGCCCTGGGTAGCGGGAGCTACGAGCAGTACTTC
V gene: TRBV2; CDR3 length: 14; J gene: TRBJ2-2; clone size: -; D gene: TRBD2; CDR3 protein: CASSTGLDPGELFF; CDR3 DNA: TGTGCCAGCAGCACCGGACTAGACCCCGGGGAGCTGTTTTTT
V gene: TRBV27; CDR3 length: 14; J gene: TRBJ2-3; clone size: -; D gene: -; CDR3 protein: CASSLGIATDTQYF; CDR3 DNA: TGTGCCAGCAGTTTAGGAATAGCCACAGATACGCAGTATTTT
V gene: TRBV11-2; CDR3 length: 16; J gene: TRBJ1-2; clone size: -; D gene: TRBD1; CDR3 protein: CASSQRQGLPIYGYTF; CDR3 DNA: TGTGCCAGCAGCCAAAGACAGGGACTCCCTATCTATGGCTACACCTTC
V gene: TRBV5-1; CDR3 length: 17; J gene: TRBJ2-2; clone size: -; D gene: TRBD2; CDR3 protein: CASSLAVVAGAFGELFF; CDR3 DNA: TGCGCCAGCAGCTTGGCCGTGGTAGCGGGAGCCTTCGGGGAGCTGTTTTTT